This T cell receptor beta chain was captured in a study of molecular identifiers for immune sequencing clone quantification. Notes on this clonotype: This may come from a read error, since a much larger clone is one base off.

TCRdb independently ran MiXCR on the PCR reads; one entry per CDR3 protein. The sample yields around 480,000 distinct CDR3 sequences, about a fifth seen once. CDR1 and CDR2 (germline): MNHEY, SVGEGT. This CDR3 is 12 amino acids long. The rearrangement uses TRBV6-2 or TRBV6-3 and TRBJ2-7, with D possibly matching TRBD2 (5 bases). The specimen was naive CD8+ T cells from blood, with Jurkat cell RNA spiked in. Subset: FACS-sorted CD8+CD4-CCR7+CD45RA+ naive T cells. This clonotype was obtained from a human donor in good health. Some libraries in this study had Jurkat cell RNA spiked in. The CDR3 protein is CASSHSGVSEYF. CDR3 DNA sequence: TGTGCCAGCAGTCACTCCGGGGTAAGCGAGTACTTC.